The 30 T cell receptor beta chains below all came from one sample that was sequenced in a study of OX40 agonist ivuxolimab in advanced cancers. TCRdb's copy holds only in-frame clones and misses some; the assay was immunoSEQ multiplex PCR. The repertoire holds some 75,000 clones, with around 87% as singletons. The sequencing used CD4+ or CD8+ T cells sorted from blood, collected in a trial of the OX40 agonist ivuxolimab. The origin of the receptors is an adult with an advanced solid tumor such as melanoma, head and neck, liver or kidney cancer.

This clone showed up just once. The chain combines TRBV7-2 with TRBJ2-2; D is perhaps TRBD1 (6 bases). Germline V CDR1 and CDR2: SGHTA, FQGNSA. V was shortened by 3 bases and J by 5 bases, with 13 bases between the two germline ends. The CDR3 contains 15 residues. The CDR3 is CASSFVRGLTGELFF. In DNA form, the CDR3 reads TGTGCCAGCAGCTTCGTCAGGGGCTTAACCGGGGAGCTGTTTTTT. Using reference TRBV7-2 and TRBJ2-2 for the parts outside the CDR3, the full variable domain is GAGVSQSPSNKVTEKGKDVELRCDPISGHTALYWYRQSLGQGLEFLIYFQGNSAPDKSGLPSDRFSAERTGGSVSTLTIQRTQQEDSAVYLCASSFVRGLTGELFFGEGSRLTVL.

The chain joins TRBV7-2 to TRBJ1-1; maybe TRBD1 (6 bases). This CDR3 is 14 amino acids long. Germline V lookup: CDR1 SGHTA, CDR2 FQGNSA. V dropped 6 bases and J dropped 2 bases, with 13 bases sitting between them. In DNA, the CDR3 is TGTGCCAGCAGTCCCACAGGGTTAAACACTGAAGCTTTCTTT. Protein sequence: CASSPTGLNTEAFF.

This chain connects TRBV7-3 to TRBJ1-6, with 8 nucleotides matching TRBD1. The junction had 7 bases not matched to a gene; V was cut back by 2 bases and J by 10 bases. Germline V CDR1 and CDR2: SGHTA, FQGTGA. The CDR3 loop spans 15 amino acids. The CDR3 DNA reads TGTGCCAGCAGCTTACTCGACAGGGGAGGATCACCCCTCCACTTT. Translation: CASSLLDRGGSPLHF.

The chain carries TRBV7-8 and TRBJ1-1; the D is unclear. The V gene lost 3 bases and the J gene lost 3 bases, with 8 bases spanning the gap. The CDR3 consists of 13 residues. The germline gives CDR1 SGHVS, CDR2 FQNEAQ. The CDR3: CASSLYPDTEAFF. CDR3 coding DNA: TGTGCCAGCAGCTTGTACCCGGACACTGAAGCTTTCTTT.

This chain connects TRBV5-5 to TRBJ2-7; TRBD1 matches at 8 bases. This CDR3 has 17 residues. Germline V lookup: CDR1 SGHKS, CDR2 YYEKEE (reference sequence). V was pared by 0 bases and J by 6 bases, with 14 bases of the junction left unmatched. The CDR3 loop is CASSLVAVFQGAGEQYF. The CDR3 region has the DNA TGTGCCAGCAGCTTGGTGGCCGTGTTTCAGGGGGCAGGCGAGCAGTACTTC.

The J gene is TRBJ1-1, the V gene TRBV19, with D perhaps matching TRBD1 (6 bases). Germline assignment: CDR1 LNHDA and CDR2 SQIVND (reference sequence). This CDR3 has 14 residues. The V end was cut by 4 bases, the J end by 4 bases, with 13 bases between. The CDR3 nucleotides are TGTGCCAGTAGTACCACAGGGTTCGGCACTGAAGCTTTCTTT. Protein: CASSTTGFGTEAFF.

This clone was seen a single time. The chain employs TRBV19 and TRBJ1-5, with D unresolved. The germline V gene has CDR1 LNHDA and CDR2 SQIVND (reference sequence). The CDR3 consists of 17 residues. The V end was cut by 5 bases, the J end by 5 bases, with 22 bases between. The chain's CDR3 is CASSGSQRRYQDQPQHF. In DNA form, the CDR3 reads TGTGCCAGTAGTGGATCCCAGAGACGGTACCAAGATCAGCCCCAGCATTTT.

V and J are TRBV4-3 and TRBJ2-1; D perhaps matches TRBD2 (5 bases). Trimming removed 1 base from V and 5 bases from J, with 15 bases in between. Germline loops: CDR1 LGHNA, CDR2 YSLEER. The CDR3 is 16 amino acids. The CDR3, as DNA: TGCGCCAGCAGCCAAGCGGTCAGCGGAGCAGACAATGAGCAGTTCTTC. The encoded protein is CASSQAVSGADNEQFF.

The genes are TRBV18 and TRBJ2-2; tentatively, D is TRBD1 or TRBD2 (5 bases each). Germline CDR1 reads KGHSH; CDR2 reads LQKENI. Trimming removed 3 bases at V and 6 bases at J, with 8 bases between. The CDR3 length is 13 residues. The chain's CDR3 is CASSPGTAGELFF. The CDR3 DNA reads TGTGCCAGCTCACCTGGGACGGCCGGGGAGCTGTTTTTT.

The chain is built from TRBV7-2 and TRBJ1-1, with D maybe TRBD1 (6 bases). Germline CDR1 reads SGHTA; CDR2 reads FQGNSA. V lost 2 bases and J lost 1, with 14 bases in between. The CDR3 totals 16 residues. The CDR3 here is CASSLWAGEGNTEAFF. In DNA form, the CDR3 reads TGTGCCAGCAGCTTATGGGCAGGGGAGGGGAACACTGAAGCTTTCTTT.

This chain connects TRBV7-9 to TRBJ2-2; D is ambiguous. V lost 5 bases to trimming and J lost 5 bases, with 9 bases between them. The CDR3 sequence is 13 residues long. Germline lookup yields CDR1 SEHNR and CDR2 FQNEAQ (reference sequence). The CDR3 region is CASSRRLTGELFF. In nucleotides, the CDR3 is TGTGCCAGCAGCCGAAGGCTAACCGGGGAGCTGTTTTTT.

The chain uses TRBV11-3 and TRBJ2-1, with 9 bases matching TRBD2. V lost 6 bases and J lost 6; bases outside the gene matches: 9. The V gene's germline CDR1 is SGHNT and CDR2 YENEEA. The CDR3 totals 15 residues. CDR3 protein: CASRTLAGRINEQFF. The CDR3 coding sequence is TGTGCCAGCAGAACGCTAGCGGGGAGAATCAATGAGCAGTTCTTC.

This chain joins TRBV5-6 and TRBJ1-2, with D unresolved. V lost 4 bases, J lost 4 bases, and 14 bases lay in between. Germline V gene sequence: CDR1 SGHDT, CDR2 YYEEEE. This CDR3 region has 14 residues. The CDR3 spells CASSKDGNIYGYTF. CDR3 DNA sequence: TGTGCCAGCAGCAAGGACGGGAACATCTATGGCTACACCTTC.

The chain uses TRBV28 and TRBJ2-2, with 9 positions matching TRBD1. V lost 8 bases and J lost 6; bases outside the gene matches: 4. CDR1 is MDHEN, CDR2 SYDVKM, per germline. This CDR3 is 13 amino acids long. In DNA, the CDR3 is TGTGCCAGCGGACAGGGGATGCCCGGGGAGCTGTTTTTT. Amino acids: CASGQGMPGELFF.

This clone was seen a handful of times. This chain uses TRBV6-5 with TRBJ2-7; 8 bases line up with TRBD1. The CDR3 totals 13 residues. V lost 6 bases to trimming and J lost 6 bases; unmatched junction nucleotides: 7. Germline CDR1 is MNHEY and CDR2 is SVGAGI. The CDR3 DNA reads TGTGCCAGCAGCAAGGACAGGGCGCGCGAGCAGTACTTC. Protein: CASSKDRAREQYF.

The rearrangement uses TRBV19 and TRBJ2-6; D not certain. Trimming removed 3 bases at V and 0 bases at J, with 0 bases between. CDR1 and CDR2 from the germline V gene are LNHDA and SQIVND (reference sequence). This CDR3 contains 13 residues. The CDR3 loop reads CASSISGANVLTF. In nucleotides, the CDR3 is TGTGCCAGTAGTATCTCTGGGGCCAACGTCCTGACTTTC.

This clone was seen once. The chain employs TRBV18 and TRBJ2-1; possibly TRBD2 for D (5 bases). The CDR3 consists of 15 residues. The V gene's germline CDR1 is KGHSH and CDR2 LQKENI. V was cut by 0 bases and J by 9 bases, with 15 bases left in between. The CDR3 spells CASSPPHSAGGEQFF. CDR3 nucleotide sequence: TGTGCCAGCTCACCACCTCATAGCGCAGGTGGTGAGCAGTTCTTC.

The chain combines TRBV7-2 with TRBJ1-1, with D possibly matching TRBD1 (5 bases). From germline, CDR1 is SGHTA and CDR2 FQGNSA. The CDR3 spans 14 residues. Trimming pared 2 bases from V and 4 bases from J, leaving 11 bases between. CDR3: CASSLRGGTTEAFF. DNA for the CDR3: TGTGCCAGCAGCTTACGTGGGGGGACCACTGAAGCTTTCTTT.

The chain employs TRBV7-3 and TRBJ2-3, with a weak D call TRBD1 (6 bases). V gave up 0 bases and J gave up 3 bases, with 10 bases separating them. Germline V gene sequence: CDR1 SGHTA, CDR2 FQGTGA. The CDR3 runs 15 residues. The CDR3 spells CASSLTTGRTDTQYF. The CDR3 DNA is TGTGCCAGCAGCTTAACAACAGGGCGGACAGATACGCAGTATTTT.

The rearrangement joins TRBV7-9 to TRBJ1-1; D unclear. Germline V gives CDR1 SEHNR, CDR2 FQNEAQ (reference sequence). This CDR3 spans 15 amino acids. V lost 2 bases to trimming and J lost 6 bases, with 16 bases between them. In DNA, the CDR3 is TGTGCCAGCAGCTTACATACACTGGCTGGGGCTGAAGCTTTCTTT. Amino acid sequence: CASSLHTLAGAEAFF.

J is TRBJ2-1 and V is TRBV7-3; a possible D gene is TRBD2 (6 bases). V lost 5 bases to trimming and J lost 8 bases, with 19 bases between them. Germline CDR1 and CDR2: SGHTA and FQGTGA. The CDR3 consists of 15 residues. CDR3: CASSPFRDSIYEQFF. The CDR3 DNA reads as TGTGCCAGCAGCCCCTTCCGGGACTCCATATATGAGCAGTTCTTC.

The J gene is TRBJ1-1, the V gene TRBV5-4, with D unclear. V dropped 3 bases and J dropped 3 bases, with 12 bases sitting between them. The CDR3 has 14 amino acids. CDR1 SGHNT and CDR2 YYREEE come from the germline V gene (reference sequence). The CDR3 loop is CASSSGVGDTEAFF. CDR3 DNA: TGTGCCAGCAGCTCTGGGGTCGGGGACACTGAAGCTTTCTTT.

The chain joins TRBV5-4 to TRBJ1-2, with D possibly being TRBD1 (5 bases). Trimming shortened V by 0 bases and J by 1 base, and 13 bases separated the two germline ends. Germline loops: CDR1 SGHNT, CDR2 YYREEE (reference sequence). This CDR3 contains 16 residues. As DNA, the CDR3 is TGTGCCAGCAGCTTGGGTTCGGGGGTCCGTAACTATGGCTACACCTTC. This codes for CASSLGSGVRNYGYTF. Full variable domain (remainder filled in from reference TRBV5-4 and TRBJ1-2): ETGVTQSPTHLIKTRGQQVTLRCSSQSGHNTVSWYQQALGQGPQFIFQYYREEENGRGNFPPRFSGLQFPNYSSELNVNALELDDSALYLCASSLGSGVRNYGYTFGSGTRLTVV.

The CDR3 region is CAISGQANQPQHF. Written as DNA, the CDR3 is TGTGCCATCAGCGGGCAGGCAAATCAGCCCCAGCATTTT. The chain recombines TRBV10-3 with TRBJ1-5; D is undetermined. Trimming left V 6 bases short and J 4 bases short, with 10 bases between. This CDR3 has 13 amino acids. The germline V gene encodes CDR1 ENHRY and CDR2 SYGVKD.

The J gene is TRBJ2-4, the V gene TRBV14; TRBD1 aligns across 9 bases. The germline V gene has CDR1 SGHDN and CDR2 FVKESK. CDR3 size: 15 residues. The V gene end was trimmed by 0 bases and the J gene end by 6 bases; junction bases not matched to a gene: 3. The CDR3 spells CASSQDMGQGNIQYF. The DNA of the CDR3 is TGTGCCAGCAGCCAAGATATGGGACAGGGAAACATTCAGTACTTC.

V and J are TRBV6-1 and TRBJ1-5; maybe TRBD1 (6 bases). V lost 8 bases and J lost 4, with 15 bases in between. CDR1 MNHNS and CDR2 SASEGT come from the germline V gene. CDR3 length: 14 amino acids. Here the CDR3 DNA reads TGTGCCAGCGCCGGGGGTCAGGGGAATCAGCCCCAGCATTTT. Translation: CASAGGQGNQPQHF.

CDR3 coding DNA: TGTGCCAGCAGCTTATCCACCCTAGGGACTGTGAACACTGAAGCTTTCTTT. Translation: CASSLSTLGTVNTEAFF. The chain has TRBV7-2 and TRBJ1-1; D may be TRBD1 (5 bases). The germline gives CDR1 SGHTA, CDR2 FQGNSA. V dropped 2 bases and J dropped 0 bases, with 16 bases sitting between them. The CDR3 sequence is 17 residues long.

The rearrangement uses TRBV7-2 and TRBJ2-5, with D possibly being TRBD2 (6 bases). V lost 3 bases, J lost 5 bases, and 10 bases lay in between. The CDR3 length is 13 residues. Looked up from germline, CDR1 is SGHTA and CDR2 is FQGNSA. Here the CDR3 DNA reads TGTGCCAGCAGCTTGACTAGGAGGGAGACCCAGTACTTC. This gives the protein CASSLTRRETQYF.

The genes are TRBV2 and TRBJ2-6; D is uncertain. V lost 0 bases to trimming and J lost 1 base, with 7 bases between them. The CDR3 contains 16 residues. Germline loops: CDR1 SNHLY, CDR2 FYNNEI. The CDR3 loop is CASSEATVSGANVLTF. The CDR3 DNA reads TGTGCCAGCAGTGAAGCGACCGTTTCTGGGGCCAACGTCCTGACTTTC. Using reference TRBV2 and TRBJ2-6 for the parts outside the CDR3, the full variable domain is EPEVTQTPSHQVTQMGQEVILRCVPISNHLYFYWYRQILGQKVEFLVSFYNNEISEKSEIFDDQFSVERPDGSNFTLKIRSTKLEDSAMYFCASSEATVSGANVLTFGAGSRLTVL.

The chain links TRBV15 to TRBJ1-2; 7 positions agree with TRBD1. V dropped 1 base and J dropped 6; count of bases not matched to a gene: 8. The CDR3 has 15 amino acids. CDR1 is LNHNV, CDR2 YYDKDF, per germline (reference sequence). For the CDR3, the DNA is TGTGCCACCAGCAGAGCCACAGGGGCGCAGAATGGCTACACCTTC. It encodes CATSRATGAQNGYTF.